This T cell receptor (beta chain) was retrieved from a study of immune evolution from preneoplasia to lung adenocarcinoma (dated by TCRdb to the early 2020s). In terms of the full investigation: HLA loss of heterozygosity was observed in roughly 6.6%, 14% and 36% of AIS, MIA and ADC lesions, respectively, and was not observed in any AAH lesions. The study combined immune gene expression, TCR sequencing and multiplex immunofluorescence to profile immune contexture across lung adenocarcinoma precursors and invasive adenocarcinoma. The overall cohort comprised 45 to 65 patients with pulmonary nodules who underwent surgical resection. Resected precursor lesions (AAH, AIS, MIA) and invasive adenocarcinomas were each compared against paired morphologically normal lung tissue. According to the study, some 110 samples went through TCR sequencing. The immune data were integrated with whole exome sequencing and methylation data obtained from the same cohort of nodules. Class I HLA alleles were inferred from exome data with POLYSOLVER, and allele-specific HLA loss was detected with LOHHLA. The TCR sequencing data were obtained from 51 patients. Sample size was determined by specimen availability and not by a prior power calculation. Here is what the overall study found, with its caveats: Compared with EGFR-mutant or double wild-type lesions, KRAS-mutant nodules had the highest T cell clonality. Clonality was highest in normal lung, while later-stage lesions appeared to show lower clonality but higher T cell density and diversity. Because all patients were from Japan and China, applicability to Western populations was uncertain. The findings were based on association rather than direct causation, and larger cohorts with long-term follow-up and longitudinal biopsies were deemed needed. The highest top T cell clone frequencies were observed in normal lung, and a progressive decrease in top T cell clone frequencies appeared to occur from AAH through AIS, MIA and invasive adenocarcinoma.

Based on the germline V gene (reference sequence), the CDR1 and CDR2 sequences are LNHNV and YYDKDF. The CDR3 starts with the cysteine, ends with the phenylalanine, and has 19 residues. CDR3 DNA is the only sequence kept; it has 57 bases, read in frame from the first base. V is pared back by 1 base and J by 0 bases, with 20 bases lying between the germline termini. A remark on this clone: The specificity of this receptor is unknown. Per-nucleotide qualities are absent, and no much larger clonotype sits a single base away.

Between about 2013 and 2017, the patients underwent resection in either Japan or China. Histologic diagnosis of each case was confirmed independently by two lung cancer pathologists on H&E slides. Premalignant or tumor cells were enriched for nucleic acid extraction by macro-dissection performed after pathologic assessment. DNA was isolated from FFPE tissue using the AllPrep DNA/RNA FFPE Kit. The immunoSEQ hsTCRbeta Kit was used to sequence TCR beta CDR3 regions from DNA. As for the original processing: TCR sequencing data were analysed with the ImmunoSEQ Analyzer. T cell clonality was defined as 1 minus Pielou's evenness, as computed on productive rearrangements. T cell diversity was measured with the inverse Simpson index on productive templates. T cell density was TCR beta template counts normalized to usable DNA, estimated by amplifying and sequencing housekeeping genes. Two-sided Kruskal-Wallis tests were used to compare TCR metrics across histologic stages. The table comes from immuneACCESS by way of TCRdb, which keeps in-frame sequences with V and J called. Part of the clones is missing from these tables; in studies checked, under half for an unresolved V gene and the rest for unknown reasons. Clonal size and the V and J genes are those of that table, whereas D and trimming came from the DNA. The sample includes 4,900 or so clones, with 65% to 80% observed a single time. Together, the top ten hold approximately 6.6% of the sample.

This receptor chain uses TRBV15 and TRBJ2-3, with the D segment possibly TRBD1 or TRBD2, each aligning over 5 bases. The sample comprised FFPE minimally invasive lung adenocarcinoma tissue. The sample's cell subset or site, from its label and the paper: micro-invasive lung adenocarcinoma (MIA). This TCR derives from a person aged 50-75 years with lung adenocarcinoma. The sequenced DNA: TGTGCCACCAGCAGAGCTGGCGCGGGTCAGGGCACTAGCACAGATACGCAGTATTTT. Translation gives CATSRAGAGQGTSTDTQYF.